This T cell receptor (beta chain) was found in a study of lymphopenia after photon versus proton radiotherapy (dated by TCRdb to about 2019). The study in broad terms: The study compared the immunological effects of photon versus proton radiation therapy in patients with gastrointestinal tumors who developed high-grade lymphopenia. The cohort comprised 20 to 25 patients with gastrointestinal tumors who received either photon or proton therapy and then developed lymphopenia. The study was designed to characterize how the impact on the immune system differs between the two radiation modalities.

As encoded in the germline V gene (reference sequence), CDR1 is LNHDA while CDR2 is SQIVND. Trimming removed 4 bases from V and 5 bases from J; the gene matches leave 9 bases unexplained. The CDR3 has 15 amino acids, counting the end cysteine and phenylalanine. The retained sequence is limited to the CDR3, 45 bases, with the frame set at the first base. The library was obtained by the immunoSEQ multiplex PCR assay. Alongside multiparametric flow cytometry, deep sequencing of rearranged TCR beta loci was used to profile the T cell repertoires. TCRdb mirrors the immuneACCESS table, restricted to in-frame sequences. Some clones are absent from its copies; in checked studies, under half trace to an unresolved V gene, and the reason for the others is unknown. In all, the sample holds 60,000 to 75,000 clones, and 86% of those were seen once. In total, the top ten clones hold about 2.3% of the sample. Results the study describes overall, beyond this receptor: After the lymphocyte count nadir, photon-treated repertoires showed oligoclonal expansion, especially of CD8+ Temra cells, which drove the drop in diversity. During treatment, patients who received proton therapy stayed relatively stable, whereas patients who received photon therapy lost naive T cells and TCR diversity and gained effector/memory populations. Across the cohort, a larger post-nadir drop in TCR diversity was inversely correlated with overall survival time among patients who died. The authors looked at the survival association only in patients who died, and they framed better survival with proton therapy as a possibility rather than a demonstrated result.

On this clone: No cognate antigen has been identified for it. Base quality data are lacking; no much larger clone is found one base away.

The sequence joins TRBV19 to TRBJ2-7; 9 middle bases align to TRBD1. The clonotype comes from a middle-aged man with gastric cancer. Sequenced here: peripheral blood, sampled from a patient treated with photon-based radiotherapy. The CDR3 corresponds to CASSTRPGTGNEQYF. The sequenced DNA is TGTGCCAGTAGTACCCGTCCCGGGACAGGGAACGAGCAGTACTTC.